This TCR beta chain was observed in a study of cytomegalovirus exposure and HLA in healthy donors. CDR1 SGHRS and CDR2 YFSETQ come from the germline V gene. CDR3 length: 16 amino acids. Germline trimming cut 4 bases from V and 7 bases from J; bases unmatched to any gene: 16. The data were produced by immunoSEQ multiplex PCR, yet TCRdb's version contains in-frame clones alone and is incomplete. The profile shows under 250,000 clones, approximately 87% of them singletons. Broader study findings: There were some public TCRs occurring in many donors, but most TCR sequences were rare. A classifier reportedly called cytomegalovirus status with high sensitivity and specificity.

Details on this clone: Its antigen is still unknown.

This receptor was taken from a young woman in good health and CMV-seronegative. Input material: PBMCs. This chain links TRBV5-1 with TRBJ1-1; 7 nucleotides match TRBD1. The CDR3 here is CASSESSGTDYGEAFF. As DNA, the CDR3 is TGCGCCAGCAGCGAAAGCTCCGGGACAGATTATGGTGAAGCTTTCTTT.